The 27 T cell receptor beta chains listed next were all sequenced from one sample in a study of T cells after yellow fever vaccination. One entry per CDR3 protein results from TCRdb running MiXCR on the 5' RACE reads. The sample yields 550,000 or so distinct CDR3 sequences, about 19% seen once. Source: PBMCs, taken 15 days after the yellow fever booster vaccination. These receptors came from a man aged 25-45 years who received the YFV17D yellow fever vaccine.

The CDR3 region is CASSLGASISSYEQYF. The CDR3 bases are TGTGCCAGCAGTTTAGGGGCTTCTATCAGCTCCTACGAGCAGTACTTC. The chain combines TRBV12-3 or TRBV12-4 with TRBJ2-7; no reliable D call. This CDR3 contains 16 residues. V lost 1 base and J 0 bases, leaving 13 bases between the germline ends.

The rearrangement joins TRBV6-1 to TRBJ2-2; D is unresolved. This CDR3 region has 10 residues. Germline V gene data show CDR1 as MNHNS and CDR2 as SASEGT. With 5 bases removed from V and 9 bases from J, the gap between germline ends came to 4 bases. In nucleotides, the CDR3 is TGTGCCAGCAGTATCCGGGAGCTGTTTTTT. It is translated as CASSIRELFF.

The chain employs TRBV6-1 and TRBJ2-1, with 12 bases matching TRBD2. With V trimmed by 6 bases and J by 7 bases, 10 bases remained unmatched. The CDR3 sequence is 16 residues long. Germline V CDR1 and CDR2: MNHNS, SASEGT. CDR3 DNA: TGTGCCAGCAGCCGGACTAGCGGGGACACCCTAAATGAGCAGTTCTTC. This encodes CASSRTSGDTLNEQFF.

This clonotype was recorded a few times. This chain links TRBV29-1 with TRBJ2-2; D remains unclear. Germline lookup yields CDR1 SQVTM and CDR2 ANQGSEA. Trimming removed 3 bases at V and 4 bases at J, with 9 bases between. The CDR3 is 13 residues long. CDR3 DNA sequence: TGCAGCGTTGACTCGCTTCTCACCGGGGAGCTGTTTTTT. It translates to CSVDSLLTGELFF.

This clonotype turned up a few times. The rearrangement uses TRBV5-1 and TRBJ1-1; TRBD1 is a possible D gene (5 bases). There are 14 residues in the CDR3. The germline V gene has CDR1 SGHRS and CDR2 YFSETQ. V shed 6 bases and J shed 1 base, with 13 bases lying between them. CDR3 nucleotides: TGCGCCAGCACACCGGGGGGTTCGAACACTGAAGCTTTCTTT. Amino acids: CASTPGGSNTEAFF.

The chain is built from TRBV3-1 and TRBJ2-7, with 8 positions matching TRBD1. CDR1 LGHDT and CDR2 YNNKEL come from the germline V gene (reference sequence). The length of the CDR3 is 12 residues. V trimming: 7 bases; J trimming: 5 bases; junction bases outside the gene matches: 4. CDR3 amino acids: CASTKQGDEQYF. CDR3 DNA: TGTGCCAGCACAAAACAGGGGGACGAGCAGTACTTC.

The chain uses TRBV27 and TRBJ2-7, with D maybe TRBD2 (6 bases). CDR3 length: 15 amino acids. The V gene lost 4 bases and the J gene lost 2 bases, with 15 bases spanning the gap. Germline-derived CDR1 and CDR2 are MNHEY and SMNVEV (reference sequence). The CDR3, as DNA: TGTGCCAGCAGTTCCCTGGGGGGATCTACCTACGAGCAGTACTTC. Its translation: CASSSLGGSTYEQYF.

The J gene is TRBJ2-5, the V gene TRBV10-3; 7 bases are shared with TRBD2. V shed 7 bases and J 2 bases; nucleotides not matched to a gene: 4. CDR1 and CDR2 (germline): ENHRY, SYGVKD. The CDR3 is made up of 13 amino acids. The DNA of the CDR3 is TGTGCCATCAAGAAGCGGGAACAAGAGACCCAGTACTTC. Translation gives CAIKKREQETQYF.

In this sample, this clonotype turned up a few times. The CDR3 sequence: CASSYTGAPNYEQYF. CDR3 nucleotide sequence: TGCGCCAGCAGTTACACAGGGGCCCCAAACTACGAGCAGTACTTC. The V call is TRBV10-2, the J call TRBJ2-7; 7 bases are a match to TRBD1. V lost 5 bases and J lost 3; bases outside the gene matches: 10. The length of the CDR3 is 15 residues. Germline CDR1 WSHSY, CDR2 SAAADI.

This clonotype was counted at least ten times. The CDR3 is CSVGTGRETQYF. The DNA of the CDR3 is TGCAGCGTGGGGACAGGGAGAGAGACCCAGTACTTC. The rearrangement links TRBV29-1 to TRBJ2-5; TRBD1 agrees at 9 bases. J was trimmed by 4 bases and V by 6 bases; bases with no gene match: 3. The CDR3 length is 12 residues. CDR1 is SQVTM, CDR2 ANQGSEA, per germline.

Many counts were recorded for this clonotype. This chain joins TRBV12-3 or TRBV12-4 and TRBJ2-7, with 11 bases matching TRBD2. The CDR3 runs 13 residues. The trim removed 5 bases at V and 6 bases at J, leaving 3 bases unmatched. CDR3 nucleotide sequence: TGTGCCAGCAGTGATAGCGGGAGGGTCGAGCAGTACTTC. It specifies CASSDSGRVEQYF.

The table lists this clonotype with a few counts. This chain links TRBV7-9 with TRBJ1-2; weak D call: TRBD1 (6 bases). Trimming cost V 5 bases and J 5 bases, with 18 bases left between them. The length of the CDR3 is 15 residues. From germline, CDR1 is SEHNR and CDR2 FQNEAQ (reference sequence). CDR3 bases: TGTGCCAGCAGCCGAATCGGGACAACCGCTTATGGCTACACCTTC. This translates into CASSRIGTTAYGYTF. The full variable domain, rest sourced from reference TRBV7-9 and TRBJ1-2, is DTGVSQNPRHKITKRGQNVTFRCDPISEHNRLYWYRQTLGQGPEFLTYFQNEAQLEKSRLLSDRFSAERPKGSFSTLEIQRTEQGDSAMYLCASSRIGTTAYGYTFGSGTRLTVV.

This sequence joins TRBV7-2 and TRBJ2-1, with a weak D call TRBD2 (6 bases). The CDR3 runs 15 residues. Per germline, CDR1 SGHTA and CDR2 FQGNSA. V was shortened by 2 bases and J by 5 bases, with 13 bases between the two germline ends. In DNA, the CDR3 is TGTGCCAGCAGCTTACCGGGGGTGAATAACAATGAGCAGTTCTTC. Translation: CASSLPGVNNNEQFF.

This sequence joins TRBV19 and TRBJ2-1; 10 positions agree with TRBD2. The CDR3 consists of 13 residues. V lost 11 bases, J lost 10 bases, and 11 bases stayed unmatched. Germline V gives CDR1 LNHDA, CDR2 SQIVND (reference sequence). CDR3 coding DNA: TGTGCCTCTAGGACTAGCGGACCAATGGAGCAGTTCTTC. It specifies CASRTSGPMEQFF.

The genes are TRBV29-1 and TRBJ2-5, with 9 bases that match TRBD1. Germline CDR1 is SQVTM and CDR2 is ANQGSEA. The V and J ends lost 7 bases and 4 bases, in that order; junction bases with no gene match: 7. This CDR3 is 13 amino acids long. CDR3 region: CSGQPGQGETQYF. CDR3 coding DNA: TGCAGCGGTCAACCGGGACAGGGAGAGACCCAGTACTTC.

This clonotype has only one observation. The chain employs TRBV6-2 or TRBV6-3 and TRBJ1-1; no firm D call. The germline V gene has CDR1 MNHEY and CDR2 SVGEGT. This CDR3 is built from 13 residues. With 2 bases removed from V and 8 bases from J, the gap between germline ends came to 12 bases. CDR3 DNA sequence: TGTGCCAGCAGTTACCAAGTCAGCCGCGAAGCTTTCTTT. Amino acid sequence: CASSYQVSREAFF.

The gene calls are TRBV12-5 and TRBJ2-7; TRBD2 is a possible D gene (6 bases). The V and J ends lost 5 bases and 12 bases respectively, with 17 bases between them. There are 12 residues in the CDR3. CDR1 is LGHNT, CDR2 FRNRAP, per germline. This CDR3 is CASGPGDGLLYF. The CDR3 DNA reads as TGTGCTAGTGGTCCGGGGGACGGACTTCTGTACTTC.

This chain uses TRBV4-3 with TRBJ1-1; D is uncertain. The CDR3 is 13 residues long. V shed 8 bases and J shed 4 bases, with 14 bases lying between them. CDR1 and CDR2 (germline): LGHNA, YSLEER. The CDR3 nucleotides are TGCGCCAGCCCCCGTTGGGTCGTCACTGAAGCTTTCTTT. Translated: CASPRWVVTEAFF.

This clonotype was recorded a few times. The J gene is TRBJ1-2, the V gene TRBV14; no firm D call. Germline V lookup: CDR1 SGHDN, CDR2 FVKESK. This CDR3 contains 16 residues. Between the trimmed V and J ends, which lost 1 base and 4 bases, there was a span of 16 bases. The CDR3 DNA reads TGTGCCAGCAGCCAAGCCGGCCTCGGGCACCCCTATGGCTACACCTTC. Translation gives CASSQAGLGHPYGYTF.

J is TRBJ2-3 and V is TRBV20-1, with D tentatively TRBD1 or TRBD2 (6 bases each). Germline assignment: CDR1 DFQATT and CDR2 SNEGSKA (reference sequence). Trimming shortened V by 0 bases and J by 0 bases, and 13 bases separated the two germline ends. The CDR3 consists of 16 residues. The CDR3 protein is CSARDRGRFSTDTQYF. CDR3 DNA sequence: TGCAGTGCTAGAGATCGGGGGCGATTTAGCACAGATACGCAGTATTTT.

This clonotype has only a few counts. The rearrangement uses TRBV29-1 and TRBJ2-1; D is perhaps TRBD2 (5 bases). The germline CDR1 and CDR2 sequences are SQVTM and ANQGSEA. The CDR3 contains 11 residues. With 5 bases removed from V and 5 bases from J, the gap between germline ends came to 7 bases. The CDR3 loop is CSVSGDNEQFF. CDR3 nucleotides: TGCAGCGTTAGCGGAGACAATGAGCAGTTCTTC.

This clonotype has a handful of counts. Here the CDR3 reads CATSRVGQGAYTDTQYF. CDR3 bases: TGTGCCACCAGCAGAGTCGGACAGGGGGCGTACACAGATACGCAGTATTTT. This sequence joins TRBV15 and TRBJ2-3, with 11 bases that match TRBD1. Losses at the gene ends were 1 base for V and 2 bases for J; bases not matched to a gene: 5. The CDR3 runs to 17 residues. Germline V gene lookup returns CDR1 LNHNV and CDR2 YYDKDF (reference sequence). The variable domain in full, completed from reference TRBV15 and TRBJ2-3, reads DAMVIQNPRYQVTQFGKPVTLSCSQTLNHNVMYWYQQKSSQAPKLLFHYYDKDFNNEADTPDNFQSRRPNTSFCFLDIRSPGLGDTAMYLCATSRVGQGAYTDTQYFGPGTRLTVL.

The chain links TRBV10-3 to TRBJ2-6, with D uncertain. This CDR3 is built from 16 residues. V lost 0 bases to trimming and J lost 1 base, with 7 bases between them. Germline-derived CDR1 and CDR2 are ENHRY and SYGVKD. This CDR3 reads CAISESSNSGANVLTF. CDR3 DNA sequence: TGTGCCATCAGTGAGTCGAGTAATTCTGGGGCCAACGTCCTGACTTTC.

The chain couples TRBV5-1 to TRBJ2-2; TRBD2 is a possible D gene (6 bases). The CDR3 covers 15 residues. CDR1 and CDR2 from the germline V gene are SGHRS and YFSETQ. The V end was cut by 3 bases, the J end by 0 bases, with 9 bases between. This chain's CDR3 is CASSWTTANTGELFF. The CDR3 DNA is TGCGCCAGCAGCTGGACTACTGCGAACACCGGGGAGCTGTTTTTT.

This chain uses TRBV2 with TRBJ1-1; no clear D gene. The germline V gene encodes CDR1 SNHLY and CDR2 FYNNEI. V lost 1 base, J lost 5 bases, and 14 bases lay in between. The CDR3 sequence is 15 residues long. CDR3 coding DNA: TGTGCCAGCAGTGAAGGGGGAGTGGGGAGGACTGAAGCTTTCTTT. It yields the protein CASSEGGVGRTEAFF.

The V and J genes are TRBV12-3 or TRBV12-4 and TRBJ2-3; D is ambiguous. The CDR3 runs 12 residues. Trimming took off 8 bases at V and 0 bases at J, with 6 bases between the two ends. CDR3 coding DNA: TGTGCCAGCTTCAGCAGCACAGATACGCAGTATTTT. Its translation is CASFSSTDTQYF.

This clonotype was seen a handful of times. This chain joins TRBV12-3 or TRBV12-4 and TRBJ2-4; a weak D match, TRBD1 (6 bases). V shed 2 bases and J shed 1 base, with 9 bases lying between them. The CDR3 contains 15 residues. The CDR3 DNA reads as TGTGCCAGCAGTTTACAGGGGAGTGCCAAAAACATTCAGTACTTC. It is translated as CASSLQGSAKNIQYF.